The next 2 T cell receptor beta chains were all read from a single sample in a study of beta chain features in type 1 diabetes. The sequenced template was cDNA made from the entire isolated RNA. Repertoires were generated with immunoSEQ multiplex PCR, while TCRdb's copy carries only in-frame clones and drops some. The data contain about 320,000 clones, 14% of them singletons. The specimen was central memory CD4+ T cells from blood. These receptors were collected from a young man in good health.

The sample holds a few counts of this clone. The CDR3 protein is CASSSATGIAEAFF. CDR3 in DNA: TGTGCCAGCAGTTCCGCGACAGGGATCGCTGAAGCTTTCTTT. The chain has TRBV6-1 and TRBJ1-1, with 7 bases aligning to TRBD1. The CDR3 spans 14 residues. V was pared by 5 bases and J by 6 bases, with 9 bases of the junction left unmatched. Per the germline V gene, CDR1 is MNHNS and CDR2 is SASEGT.

At least ten counts were recorded for this clone. This sequence joins TRBV27 and TRBJ1-4; D call uncertain. Germline V gives CDR1 MNHEY, CDR2 SMNVEV (reference sequence). The CDR3 extends over 16 amino acids. Trimming took off 5 bases at V and 4 bases at J, with 17 bases between the two ends. CDR3 region: CASSPPVGVGNEKLFF. The DNA for the CDR3 is TGTGCCAGCAGTCCCCCAGTGGGAGTAGGTAATGAAAAACTGTTTTTT.